These T cell receptor beta chains were read from a single sample in a study of regulatory T cells in long-lasting Graves disease. TCRdb re-derived calls from the multiplex PCR reads in MiXCR, one entry per CDR3 protein. This sample carries under 800,000 distinct CDR3 sequences, approximately 15% of them seen once, and the ten largest clones take 18%. This sample was also put to use in a study of T cells in Graves' hyperthyroidism and ophthalmopathy.

Sequencing was performed on peripheral blood mononuclear cells (PBMCs), taken at new diagnosis, from a patient treated with antithyroid drugs. All receptors come from a woman in her 30s with Graves disease. Each CDR3 is given with its conserved first and last residue. The D gene is left open where the match is weak. Not every row has a clone size; where given, it reads once, few, many or a size class.

>TRBV27|TRBJ1-1|many|-
CASSFSQLNTEAFF
TGTGCCAGCAGTTTTTCACAACTAAACACTGAAGCTTTCTTT
>TRBV4-2|TRBJ1-6|few|-
CASSQVQARNSPLHF
TGTGCCAGCAGCCAAGTACAGGCTCGGAATTCACCCCTCCACTTT
>TRBV20-1|TRBJ2-7|few|-
CSAVLSVGVRYEQYF
TGCAGTGCTGTCCTTTCCGTTGGGGTCCGGTACGAGCAGTACTTC
>TRBV12-3/TRBV12-4|TRBJ1-1|few|TRBD1
CASSSLGTVGTEAFF
TGTGCCAGCAGTTCGTTAGGGACAGTCGGCACTGAAGCTTTCTTT
>TRBV4-2|TRBJ2-7|-|-
CASSQEGWTVYEQYF
TGTGCCAGCAGCCAAGAGGGCTGGACCGTCTACGAGCAGTACTTC
>TRBV3-1|TRBJ2-7|many|TRBD1
CASSPYPGQGYEQYF
TGTGCCAGCAGCCCTTACCCGGGACAGGGTTACGAGCAGTACTTC
>TRBV20-1|TRBJ2-7|few|-
CSARDSRTQAYEQYF
TGCAGTGCTAGAGACTCTAGGACCCAAGCCTACGAGCAGTACTTC
>TRBV15|TRBJ1-1|many|-
CATKPGHLNTEAFF
TGTGCCACCAAACCGGGACATCTGAACACTGAAGCTTTCTTT
>TRBV6-1|TRBJ2-5|few|-
CASTKGDYQETQYF
TGTGCCAGCACGAAGGGGGATTACCAAGAGACCCAGTACTTC
>TRBV12-3/TRBV12-4|TRBJ2-7|-|TRBD1
CASSPQTGLSYEQYF
TGTGCCAGCAGTCCCCAGACAGGGCTTTCCTACGAGCAGTACTTC
>TRBV5-1|TRBJ2-5|-|-
CASSLRLAISETQYF
TGCGCCAGCAGCTTGAGGCTAGCCATAAGTGAGACCCAGTACTTC
>TRBV28|TRBJ2-7|many|TRBD2
CATSISGSAYEQYF
TGTGCCACTTCCATTAGCGGGAGTGCGTACGAGCAGTACTTC
>TRBV2|TRBJ2-5|many|-
CASSVGTPAGETQYF
TGTGCCAGCAGCGTAGGGACTCCCGCGGGAGAGACCCAGTACTTC
>TRBV28|TRBJ1-2|many|-
CASMTVDYGYTF
TGTGCCAGCATGACAGTGGACTATGGCTACACCTTC
>TRBV3-1|TRBJ1-3|-|-
CASSQTKSAGQHTIYF
TGTGCCAGCAGCCAAACAAAGTCGGCAGGGCAGCACACCATATATTTT
>TRBV7-7|TRBJ2-1|-|-
CASSLMGATYNEQFF
TGTGCTAGCAGCTTAATGGGGGCCACTTACAATGAGCAGTTCTTC
>TRBV7-2|TRBJ2-7|many|-
CASSSFLTGRAGEQYF
TGTGCCAGCAGCTCGTTCCTAACCGGGCGCGCGGGGGAGCAGTACTTC
>TRBV12-3/TRBV12-4|TRBJ2-7|-|-
CASRRTGISGEQYF
TGTGCCAGCAGAAGAACGGGAATTTCGGGCGAGCAGTACTTC
>TRBV6-5|TRBJ2-6|few|TRBD1
CASSSHGTAGANVLTF
TGTGCCAGCAGTTCACACGGGACAGCTGGGGCCAACGTCCTGACTTTC
>TRBV6-2/TRBV6-3|TRBJ2-1|many|TRBD1
CASSVGQGIYYEQFF
TGTGCCAGCAGTGTGGGACAGGGGATCTATTATGAGCAGTTCTTC
>TRBV20-1|TRBJ2-1|many|TRBD2
CSARGSGGDNEQFF
TGCAGTGCTAGGGGTAGCGGGGGGGACAATGAGCAGTTCTTC
>TRBV11-2|TRBJ1-3|-|-
CASSPPGDGNTIYF
TGTGCCAGCAGCCCCCCAGGGGACGGAAACACCATATATTTT
>TRBV6-1|TRBJ1-4|-|TRBD1
CASILGQGATNEKLFF
TGTGCCAGCATCCTAGGACAGGGGGCAACTAATGAAAAACTGTTTTTT
>TRBV28|TRBJ2-5|many|TRBD2
CASMQGLAGTRETQYF
TGTGCCAGCATGCAGGGACTAGCGGGGACTCGAGAGACCCAGTACTTC
>TRBV7-2|TRBJ2-7|few|-
CASSPKYRSSGEPSYEQYF
TGTGCCAGCAGCCCCAAGTATCGGTCATCCGGGGAACCCTCCTACGAGCAGTACTTC
>TRBV6-2/TRBV6-3|TRBJ2-7|many|-
CASREGWHVEQYF
TGTGCCAGCAGGGAAGGGTGGCATGTCGAGCAGTACTTC
>TRBV20-1|TRBJ2-7|many|-
CSADGISGSYEQYF
TGCAGTGCTGACGGAATTAGCGGATCCTACGAGCAGTACTTC
>TRBV30|TRBJ1-1|many|-
CAWSGFFSMNTEAFF
TGTGCCTGGAGTGGTTTCTTCAGTATGAACACTGAAGCTTTCTTT
>TRBV28|TRBJ2-7|many|-
CASSWIASATYEQYF
TGTGCCAGCAGTTGGATAGCGTCCGCTACCTACGAGCAGTACTTC
>TRBV6-9|TRBJ2-3|-|-
CASSYGAGRLTDTQYF
TGTGCCAGCAGTTACGGGGCAGGTCGACTCACAGATACGCAGTATTTT
>TRBV28|TRBJ2-3|few|TRBD2
CASSLPFSPSGIRWSTQYF
TGTGCCAGCAGTTTACCTTTTTCCCCTAGCGGGATTCGGTGGAGTACGCAGTATTTT